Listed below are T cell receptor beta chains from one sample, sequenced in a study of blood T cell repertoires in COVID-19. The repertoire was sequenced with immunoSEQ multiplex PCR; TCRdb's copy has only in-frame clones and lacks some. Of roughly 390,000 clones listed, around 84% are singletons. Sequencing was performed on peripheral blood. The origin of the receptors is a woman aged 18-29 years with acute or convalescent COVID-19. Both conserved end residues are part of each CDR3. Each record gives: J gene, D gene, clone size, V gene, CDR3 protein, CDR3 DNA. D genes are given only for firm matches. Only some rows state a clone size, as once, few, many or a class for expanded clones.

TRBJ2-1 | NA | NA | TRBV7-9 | CASSQHGTTYNEQFF | TGTGCCAGTAGCCAACACGGGACAACCTACAATGAGCAGTTCTTC
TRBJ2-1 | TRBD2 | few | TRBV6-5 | CASSRLAGINEQFF | TGTGCCAGCAGTCGACTAGCGGGTATCAATGAGCAGTTCTTC
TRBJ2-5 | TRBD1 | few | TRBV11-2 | CASSSRQGRETQYF | TGTGCCAGCAGCTCCCGACAGGGTCGAGAGACCCAGTACTTC
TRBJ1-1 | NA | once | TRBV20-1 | CSASDPGNTEAFF | TGCAGTGCTAGTGATCCAGGAAACACTGAAGCTTTCTTT
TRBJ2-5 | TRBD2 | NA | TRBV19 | CASSTSTREVETQYF | TGTGCCAGTAGTACCTCGACCCGGGAGGTAGAGACCCAGTACTTC
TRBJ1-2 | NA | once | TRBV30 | CAWSDTGRSYGYTF | TGTGCCTGGAGTGATACAGGGCGTTCCTATGGCTACACCTTC
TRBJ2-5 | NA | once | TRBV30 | CAWKIVADSGTQYF | TGTGCCTGGAAAATTGTAGCGGATTCAGGGACCCAGTACTTC
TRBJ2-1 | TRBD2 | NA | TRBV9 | CASSVSGGDYNEQFF | TGTGCCAGCAGCGTTAGCGGGGGAGACTACAATGAGCAGTTCTTC
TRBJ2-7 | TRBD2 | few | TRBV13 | CASSLGRAYEQYF | TGTGCCAGCAGCCTGGGGAGGGCCTACGAGCAGTACTTC
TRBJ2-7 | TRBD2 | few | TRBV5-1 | CASSSGSRTSDHEQYF | TGCGCCAGCAGCTCGGGGTCCAGGACTAGCGACCACGAGCAGTACTTC
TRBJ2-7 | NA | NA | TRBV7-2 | CASSPPGLGGEQYF | TGTGCCAGCAGCCCCCCGGGGCTAGGGGGCGAGCAGTACTTC
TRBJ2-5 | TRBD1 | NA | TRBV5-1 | CASSLAGTGMEETQYF | TGCGCCAGCAGCTTGGCTGGGACAGGGATGGAAGAGACCCAGTACTTC
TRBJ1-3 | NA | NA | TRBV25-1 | CASSEFEGFESGNTIYF | TGTGCCAGCAGTGAATTCGAGGGATTCGAATCTGGAAACACCATATATTTT
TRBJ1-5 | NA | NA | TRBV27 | CASSLKGEQPQHF | TGTGCCAGCAGTTTAAAGGGGGAACAGCCCCAGCATTTT
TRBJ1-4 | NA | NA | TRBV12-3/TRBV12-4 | CASSLREGEKLFF | TGTGCCAGCAGTCTACGGGAGGGTGAAAAACTGTTTTTT
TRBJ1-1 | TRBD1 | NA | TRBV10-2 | CASSESRQGGMNTEAFF | TGCGCCAGCAGTGAGTCCAGACAGGGGGGTATGAACACTGAAGCTTTCTTT
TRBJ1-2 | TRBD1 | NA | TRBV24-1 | CATSDSGTGGNDGYTF | TGTGCCACCAGTGATTCCGGGACAGGGGGCAATGATGGCTACACCTTC
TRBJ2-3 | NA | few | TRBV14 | CASSLPGARMVTQYF | TGTGCCAGCAGCCTGCCAGGGGCTCGCATGGTTACGCAGTATTTT
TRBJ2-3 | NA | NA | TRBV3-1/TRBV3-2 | CASSTQGLDTQYF | TGTGCCAGCAGCACTCAGGGATTAGATACGCAGTATTTT
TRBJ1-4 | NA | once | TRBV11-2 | CASSFSPDKPGDEKLFF | TGTGCCAGCAGCTTTTCCCCGGACAAGCCGGGGGATGAAAAACTGTTTTTT
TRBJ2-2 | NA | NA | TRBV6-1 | CASSEAGGSTGELFF | TGTGCCAGCAGTGAAGCGGGGGGTTCCACCGGGGAGCTGTTTTTT
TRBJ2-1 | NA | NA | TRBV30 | CAWSSNNEQFF | TGTGCCTGGAGTTCTAACAATGAGCAGTTCTTC
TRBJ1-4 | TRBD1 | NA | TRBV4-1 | CASSQDQNLAGGGEKLFF | TGCGCCAGCAGCCAAGATCAAAACCTCGCAGGGGGCGGGGAAAAACTGTTTTTT
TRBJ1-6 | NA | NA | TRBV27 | CASSFVLEPNSPLHF | TGTGCCAGCAGTTTTGTCCTGGAGCCTAATTCACCCCTCCACTTT
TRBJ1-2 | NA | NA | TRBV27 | CASSLSLRDGYTF | TGTGCCAGCAGTTTATCCCTCAGGGATGGCTACACCTTC
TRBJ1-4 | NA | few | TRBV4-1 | CASSQVYSREKLFF | TGCGCCAGCAGCCAAGTATACAGTCGGGAAAAACTGTTTTTT
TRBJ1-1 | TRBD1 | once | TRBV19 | CARVVPGGRGAFF | TGTGCCAGAGTAGTACCTGGGGGCAGGGGGGCTTTCTTT
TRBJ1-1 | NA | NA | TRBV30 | CAWAWNTEAFF | TGTGCATGGGCTTGGAACACTGAAGCTTTCTTT
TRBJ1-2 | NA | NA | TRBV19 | CASIHQTGLHGYTF | TGTGCCAGTATTCACCAAACAGGGCTCCATGGCTACACCTTC
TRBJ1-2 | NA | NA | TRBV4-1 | CASSQDGNYGYTF | TGCGCCAGCAGCCAAGACGGGAACTATGGCTACACCTTC
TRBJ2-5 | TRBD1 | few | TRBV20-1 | CSGGTGETQYF | TGCAGTGGGGGGACAGGAGAGACCCAGTACTTC
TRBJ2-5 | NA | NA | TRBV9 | CASSGEDSAKETQYF | TGTGCCAGCAGCGGGGAAGACAGTGCCAAAGAGACCCAGTACTTC
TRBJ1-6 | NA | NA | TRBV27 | CASSFGDMGSPLHF | TGTGCCAGCAGTTTTGGGGACATGGGTTCACCCCTCCACTTT
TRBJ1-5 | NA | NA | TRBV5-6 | CASSPTGSNQPQHF | TGTGCCAGCAGCCCTACAGGGAGCAATCAGCCCCAGCATTTT
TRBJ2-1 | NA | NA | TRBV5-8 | CASSFNPQTLRGQFF | TGTGCCAGCAGCTTCAACCCCCAAACCCTCCGCGGGCAGTTCTTC
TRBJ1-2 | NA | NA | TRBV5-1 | CASSLGLEGRGYTF | TGCGCCAGCAGCTTGGGATTGGAGGGACGAGGCTACACCTTC
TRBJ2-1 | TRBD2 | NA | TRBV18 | CASSPRTSGGNNEQFF | TGTGCCAGCTCACCTCGGACTAGCGGGGGGAACAATGAGCAGTTCTTC
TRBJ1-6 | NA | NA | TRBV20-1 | CSASRDKDNSPLHF | TGCAGTGCTAGTCGGGACAAAGATAATTCACCCCTCCACTTT
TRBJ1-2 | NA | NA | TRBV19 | CASSPQPGDYGYTF | TGTGCCAGTAGTCCACAGCCAGGGGACTATGGCTACACCTTC